The sequence of this TCR beta chain was determined in a study of CD8 T cells in Susac syndrome. Random hexamers primed reverse transcription of about 0.5 to 1 ug RNA. TCRdb passed the immunoSEQ multiplex PCR reads through MiXCR, listing each CDR3 protein once. The table includes 200,000 or so distinct CDR3 sequences, approximately 95% detected once. The germline CDR1 and CDR2 sequences are SEHNR and FQNEAQ (reference sequence). The CDR3 length is 15 residues. The V and J ends lost 3 bases and 3 bases respectively, with 15 bases between them. This clonotype was obtained from a human donor with multiple sclerosis. The V and J genes are TRBV7-9 and TRBJ2-7, with a possible D match to TRBD1 (6 bases). The specimen was CD4+ T cells from PBMCs. The CDR3, as DNA: TGTGCCAGCAGCTTGGTAATAGGACAGAGCTACGAGCAGTACTTC. Translation gives CASSLVIGQSYEQYF.